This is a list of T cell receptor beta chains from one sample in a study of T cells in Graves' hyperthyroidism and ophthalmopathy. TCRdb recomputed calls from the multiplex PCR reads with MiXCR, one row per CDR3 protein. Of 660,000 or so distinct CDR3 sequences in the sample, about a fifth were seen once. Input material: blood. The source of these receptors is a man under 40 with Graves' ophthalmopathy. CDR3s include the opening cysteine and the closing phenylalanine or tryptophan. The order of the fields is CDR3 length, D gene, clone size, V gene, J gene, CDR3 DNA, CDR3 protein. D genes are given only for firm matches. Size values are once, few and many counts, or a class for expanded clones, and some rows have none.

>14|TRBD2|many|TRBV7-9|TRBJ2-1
TGTGCCAGCAGCCTGGGACTAGCCTCCAATGAGCAGTTCTTC
CASSLGLASNEQFF
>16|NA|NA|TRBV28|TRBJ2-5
TGTGCCAGCACTCCCCTCGGGTCCGCAGGGGAGGAGACCCAGTACTTC
CASTPLGSAGEETQYF
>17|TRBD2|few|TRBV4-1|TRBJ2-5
TGCGCCAGCAGCCAAGATGCGGCTAGCGGGAGTCAAGAGACCCAGTACTTC
CASSQDAASGSQETQYF
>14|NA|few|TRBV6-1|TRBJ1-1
TGTGCCAGCAACGGTTGGCTGGGGAACACTGAAGCTTTCTTT
CASNGWLGNTEAFF
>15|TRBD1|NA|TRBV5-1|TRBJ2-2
TGCGCCAGCATGGGGGCAGGACAGGACACCGGGGAGCTGTTTTTT
CASMGAGQDTGELFF
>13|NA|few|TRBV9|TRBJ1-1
TGTGCCAGCAGCGTAGAAACACGGTCTGAAGCTTTCTTT
CASSVETRSEAFF
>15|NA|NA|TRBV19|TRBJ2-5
TGTGCCAGTAGTATGGTAGGTGCCGGCCAAGAGACCCAGTACTTC
CASSMVGAGQETQYF
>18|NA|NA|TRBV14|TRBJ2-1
TGTGCCAGCAGCCAAGATCAAGAGAGGACAAAACAAAACAATGAGCAGTTCTTC
CASSQDQERTKQNNEQFF
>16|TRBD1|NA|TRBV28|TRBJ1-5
TGTGCCAGCAGTACGCCGGGACAGGGTAGCAATCAGCCCCAGCATTTT
CASSTPGQGSNQPQHF
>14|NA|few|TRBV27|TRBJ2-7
TGTGCCAGCAGCCGTGGGGGACCCCACTACGAGCAGTACTTC
CASSRGGPHYEQYF
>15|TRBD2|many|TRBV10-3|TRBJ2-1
TGTGCCATCGGGGGGGCTAGCGGGAGTTTGAATGAGCAGTTCTTC
CAIGGASGSLNEQFF
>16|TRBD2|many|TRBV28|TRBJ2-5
TGTGCCAGCAGTTCCGGCGGGGCGGGAGAGGTAGAGACCCAGTACTTC
CASSSGGAGEVETQYF
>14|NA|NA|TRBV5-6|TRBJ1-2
TGTGCCAGCAGGGGTGATCTTTCGCACTATGGCTACACCTTC
CASRGDLSHYGYTF
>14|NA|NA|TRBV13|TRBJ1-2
TGTGCCAGCAGCCCCCGGGACATTAACTATGGCTACACCTTC
CASSPRDINYGYTF
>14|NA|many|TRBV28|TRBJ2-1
TGTGCCAGCAGTTTTTCGGACAGAATAACCCGGCAGTTCTTC
CASSFSDRITRQFF
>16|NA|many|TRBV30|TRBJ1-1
TGTGCCTGGAGTCGGGCAGGCGGGGACCTGAGCACTGAAGCTTTCTTT
CAWSRAGGDLSTEAFF
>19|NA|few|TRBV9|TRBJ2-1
TGTGCCAGCAGCGTAGTCGGTGGGGATGGCGTCAAGCAGAAGGATGAGCAGTTCTTC
CASSVVGGDGVKQKDEQFF
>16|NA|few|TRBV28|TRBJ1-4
TGTGCCAGCAGTTTACAGGGAGAGGCAACTAATGAAAAACTGTTTTTT
CASSLQGEATNEKLFF
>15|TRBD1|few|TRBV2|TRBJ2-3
TGTGCCAGCGGGTCGGCCGGGACAGTCACAGATACGCAGTATTTT
CASGSAGTVTDTQYF
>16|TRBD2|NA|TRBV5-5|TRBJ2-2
TGTGCCAGCAGCTTAGGGAGCGGGGCGAACACCGGGGAGCTGTTTTTT
CASSLGSGANTGELFF
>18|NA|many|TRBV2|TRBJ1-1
TGTGCCAGCAGTGAAGGTGGGGGGGGGGCGACCCTTAACACTGAAGCTTTCTTT
CASSEGGGGATLNTEAFF
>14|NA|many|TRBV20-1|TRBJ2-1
TGCAGTGCTAGTAAGGGCCTCCTGTACAATGAGCAGTTCTTC
CSASKGLLYNEQFF
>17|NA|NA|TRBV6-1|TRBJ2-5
TGTGCCAGCAGTGAAGCTCAGGGTGGGGGCCCCCAAGAGACCCAGTACTTC
CASSEAQGGGPQETQYF
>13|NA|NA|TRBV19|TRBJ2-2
TGTGCCAGTAGTACCGAGTTAACCGGGGAGCTGTTTTTT
CASSTELTGELFF
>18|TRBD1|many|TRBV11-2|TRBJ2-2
TGTGCCAGCAGCTCGCGAAGAACCGGGACAGAGTATACCGGGGAGCTGTTTTTT
CASSSRRTGTEYTGELFF
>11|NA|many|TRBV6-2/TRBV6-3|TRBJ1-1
TGTGCCAGCAGCTATGGAACTGAAGCTTTCTTT
CASSYGTEAFF
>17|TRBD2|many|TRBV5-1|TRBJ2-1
TGCGCCAGCAGCTTGGGGAGGGGTAGCGGGAGGAACAATGAGCAGTTCTTC
CASSLGRGSGRNNEQFF
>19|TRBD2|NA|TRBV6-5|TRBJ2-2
TGTGCCAGCAGTTACCCCCGGCTAGCGGGAGTTTCGAACACCGGGGAGCTGTTTTTT
CASSYPRLAGVSNTGELFF
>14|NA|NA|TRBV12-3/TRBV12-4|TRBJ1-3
TGTGCCAGCAGGCCGACGGCCTCTGGAAACACCATATATTTT
CASRPTASGNTIYF
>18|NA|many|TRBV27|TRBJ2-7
TGTGCCAGCAGTCCGTCATGGAGGCGGATGGGTACACGGGCCGAGCAGTACTTC
CASSPSWRRMGTRAEQYF
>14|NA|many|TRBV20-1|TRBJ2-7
TGCAGTGCTAGAGGTTCAGGGACACTTTACGAGCAGTACTTC
CSARGSGTLYEQYF
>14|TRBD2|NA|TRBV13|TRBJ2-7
TGTGCCAGCAGCTTACTAGGGGACTACTACGAGCAGTACTTC
CASSLLGDYYEQYF
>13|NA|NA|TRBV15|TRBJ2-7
TGTGCCACCAGCAGGGCTAGTATCGACGAGCAGTACTTC
CATSRASIDEQYF
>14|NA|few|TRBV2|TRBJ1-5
TGTGCCAGTACAATCCACACTAGCAATCAGCCCCAGCATTTT
CASTIHTSNQPQHF
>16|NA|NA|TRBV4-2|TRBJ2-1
TGTGCCAGCAGCCAGCATGACGGTAGCTCCTACAATGAGCAGTTCTTC
CASSQHDGSSYNEQFF
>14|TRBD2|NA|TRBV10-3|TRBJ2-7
TGTGCCATCAGGGGGACTAGCGTTCCCTACGAGCAGTACTTC
CAIRGTSVPYEQYF
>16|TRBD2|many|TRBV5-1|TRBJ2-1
TGCGCCAGCAGCAAGGGACTAGCGGGAGGTTGGAATGAGCAGTTCTTC
CASSKGLAGGWNEQFF
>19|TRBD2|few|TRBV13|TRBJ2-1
TGTGCCAGCAGCTTAAGCCCGGGACTAGCGGGATTTAACAGCAATGAGCAGTTCTTC
CASSLSPGLAGFNSNEQFF
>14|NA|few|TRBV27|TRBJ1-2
TGTGCCAGCAGCCCTGAAACCGGCCTCTATGGCTACACCTTC
CASSPETGLYGYTF